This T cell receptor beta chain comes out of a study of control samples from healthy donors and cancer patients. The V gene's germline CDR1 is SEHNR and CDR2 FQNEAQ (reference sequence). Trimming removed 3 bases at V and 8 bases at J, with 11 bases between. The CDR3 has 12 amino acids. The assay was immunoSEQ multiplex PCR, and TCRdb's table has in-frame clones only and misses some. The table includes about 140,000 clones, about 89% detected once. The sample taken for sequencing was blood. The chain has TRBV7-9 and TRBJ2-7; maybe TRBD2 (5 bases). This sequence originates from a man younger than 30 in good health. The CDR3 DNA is TGTGCCAGCAGCTTTCTCGGGGAGAAGCAGTACTTC. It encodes CASSFLGEKQYF. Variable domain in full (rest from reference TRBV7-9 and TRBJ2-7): DTGVSQNPRHKITKRGQNVTFRCDPISEHNRLYWYRQTLGQGPEFLTYFQNEAQLEKSRLLSDRFSAERPKGSFSTLEIQRTEQGDSAMYLCASSFLGEKQYFGPGTRLTVT.